The 18 T cell receptor beta chains reported below all come from one sample, sequenced in a study of CD8 T cells in ankylosing spondylitis. TCRdb re-called the 5' RACE reads with MiXCR, one entry per CDR3 protein. The top ten clones hold approximately 7.6% of a sample with about 160,000 distinct CDR3 sequences, around 17% of them seen once. The specimen was blood, either unsorted or a sorted T cell fraction (not recorded which). The receptor set was obtained from a male donor with ankylosing spondylitis or in good health (not recorded which).

The CDR3 coding sequence is TGCAGTGCACAGAAAGGGTCCAGGGAGACCCAGTACTTC. Its translation is CSAQKGSRETQYF. This chain links TRBV20-1 with TRBJ2-5; D remains ambiguous. The CDR3 has 13 amino acids. Trimming took off 6 bases at V and 5 bases at J, with 16 bases between the two ends. Per the germline V gene, CDR1 is DFQATT and CDR2 is SNEGSKA (reference sequence).

This clonotype has just a few counts. The chain is built from TRBV5-6 and TRBJ1-1; D unresolved. The CDR3 has 13 amino acids. V lost 3 bases and J 3 bases, leaving 9 bases between the germline ends. Per germline, CDR1 SGHDT and CDR2 YYEEEE. The CDR3 reads CASSSRSDTEAFF. The CDR3 nucleotides read TGTGCCAGCAGCTCCAGATCCGACACTGAAGCTTTCTTT.

The chain has TRBV7-9 and TRBJ2-1; the match to TRBD2 covers 9 bases. CDR1 SEHNR and CDR2 FQNEAQ come from the germline V gene (reference sequence). The CDR3 totals 17 residues. J lost 3 bases, V lost 2 bases, and 8 bases had no gene match. This CDR3 reads CASSLRLAGVFYNEQFF. As DNA, the CDR3 is TGTGCCAGCAGCTTAAGATTAGCGGGAGTTTTCTACAATGAGCAGTTCTTC.

The chain is built from TRBV5-1 and TRBJ2-2, with D tentatively TRBD1 (6 bases). V shed 2 bases and J shed 3 bases, with 8 bases lying between them. Germline V gene lookup returns CDR1 SGHRS and CDR2 YFSETQ. The length of the CDR3 is 14 residues. The CDR3, as DNA: TGCGCCAGCAGCTTATCAGGGGACACCGGGGAGCTGTTTTTT. Encoded protein: CASSLSGDTGELFF. Combining the CDR3 with reference TRBV5-1 and TRBJ2-2 gives the whole variable domain KAGVTQTPRYLIKTRGQQVTLSCSPISGHRSVSWYQQTPGQGLQFLFEYFSETQRNKGNFPGRFSGRQFSNSRSEMNVSTLELGDSALYLCASSLSGDTGELFFGEGSRLTVL.

This rearrangement joins TRBV28 to TRBJ1-1; D gene uncertain. Per germline, CDR1 MDHEN and CDR2 SYDVKM. The CDR3 totals 11 residues. The V end lost 6 bases, the J end lost 9 bases, and 11 bases lay between the germline ends. This CDR3 reads CASSGQTKAFF. The CDR3 DNA reads TGTGCCAGCAGCGGCCAAACCAAAGCTTTCTTT.

This chain uses TRBV20-1 with TRBJ1-3; D is unclear. V was trimmed by 6 bases and J by 0 bases, leaving 12 bases between them. Germline V lookup: CDR1 DFQATT, CDR2 SNEGSKA (reference sequence). The length of the CDR3 is 14 residues. CDR3 sequence: CSANPGRSGNTIYF. In DNA form, the CDR3 reads TGCAGTGCAAACCCCGGACGCTCTGGAAACACCATATATTTT.

To note about this clonotype: A much larger clonotype is one base distant, so this may be a read error. This chain joins TRBV5-1 and TRBJ1-2; possible D gene TRBD1, 6 bases. The CDR3 runs 12 residues. Germline lookup yields CDR1 SGHRS and CDR2 YFSETQ. The CDR3 DNA reads as TGCGCCAGCAGCGGGGGACACTATGGCCACACCTTC. Encoded protein: CASSGGHYGHTF.

V and J are TRBV13 and TRBJ1-4; 8 nucleotides align to TRBD1. Unmatched junction bases numbered 5, after V lost 9 bases and J lost 8 bases. There are 12 residues in the CDR3. Germline CDR1 and CDR2: PRHDT and FYEKMQ (reference sequence). CDR3 DNA: TGTGCCAGTGGGACAGGAGAGGAAAAACTGTTTTTT. Residues: CASGTGEEKLFF.

This clonotype was seen many times. The V and J genes are TRBV12-3 or TRBV12-4 and TRBJ2-1; the D gene is possibly TRBD2 (5 bases). V lost 5 bases and J 8 bases, leaving 16 bases between the germline ends. The CDR3 covers 14 residues. CDR3 sequence (DNA): TGTGCCAGCAGTGACCCCCGGCGGGTACATGAGCAGTTCTTC. Its translation is CASSDPRRVHEQFF.

This clonotype was counted at least ten times. J is TRBJ1-2 and V is TRBV12-3 or TRBV12-4; D ambiguous. Trimming cost V 8 bases and J 3 bases, with 4 bases left between them. CDR3 length: 10 amino acids. The CDR3 here is CASGDYGYTF. The CDR3 region has the DNA TGTGCCAGCGGTGACTATGGCTACACCTTC.

In this sample, this clonotype turned up many times. This chain links TRBV5-1 with TRBJ2-1; 8 nucleotides align to TRBD2. From germline, CDR1 is SGHRS and CDR2 YFSETQ. The CDR3 is 14 amino acids. V dropped 2 bases and J dropped 6; count of bases not matched to a gene: 4. The CDR3 protein is CASSFERGINEQFF. The CDR3 DNA follows: TGCGCCAGCAGCTTCGAGCGGGGGATCAATGAGCAGTTCTTC.

A few counts support this clonotype. V is TRBV5-1 and J is TRBJ1-1; D is ambiguous. Germline V CDR1 and CDR2: SGHRS, YFSETQ. This CDR3 region has 14 residues. V lost 6 bases and J 4 bases, leaving 16 bases between the germline ends. As DNA, the CDR3 is TGCGCCAGCATCCAGTCCGGCGGCGGCACTGAAGCTTTCTTT. Its protein is CASIQSGGGTEAFF.

There are many counts of this clonotype. This sequence joins TRBV28 and TRBJ2-7, with TRBD2 identical over 11 bases. Germline V CDR1 and CDR2: MDHEN, SYDVKM. With V trimmed by 4 bases and J by 4 bases, 9 bases remained unmatched. The CDR3 contains 16 residues. The DNA for the CDR3 is TGTGCCAGCAGTTCCCCGATAGCGGGAGGGCCGTACGAGCAGTACTTC. Protein product: CASSSPIAGGPYEQYF.

This clonotype came up a few times. The gene calls are TRBV12-3 or TRBV12-4 and TRBJ1-6; 7 bases are shared with TRBD1. The CDR3 length is 14 residues. V lost 7 bases, J lost 9 bases, and 9 bases stayed unmatched. The DNA for the CDR3 is TGTGCCAGCATCCCGACAGGGCAGGGTTCACCCCTCCACTTT. Amino acids: CASIPTGQGSPLHF.

This clonotype was seen ten or more times. The chain uses TRBV12-3 or TRBV12-4 and TRBJ2-3; TRBD2 might be the D (5 bases). Deletions cut 1 base from V and 7 bases from J, with 9 bases between. The length of the CDR3 is 13 residues. DNA of the CDR3: TGTGCCAGCAGTTTAGTGGAGGAATATACGCAGTATTTT. Amino acids: CASSLVEEYTQYF.

This clonotype was counted a few times. The CDR3 here is CASRRLAGGGSSYEQYF. In DNA, the CDR3 is TGTGCCAGCAGGAGACTAGCGGGGGGGGGTAGCTCCTACGAGCAGTACTTC. V is TRBV27 and J is TRBJ2-7, with 14 bases aligning to TRBD2. The length of the CDR3 is 17 residues. Germline values: CDR1 MNHEY, CDR2 SMNVEV (reference sequence). The trim removed 6 bases at V and 0 bases at J, leaving 7 bases unmatched.

This chain uses TRBV5-6 with TRBJ1-4; 7 bases line up with TRBD1. The germline V gene has CDR1 SGHDT and CDR2 YYEEEE. The V gene end was trimmed by 2 bases and the J gene end by 8 bases; junction bases not matched to a gene: 6. The CDR3 has 14 amino acids. DNA for the CDR3: TGTGCCAGCAGCTTTGGACAGGCAAGAGAAAAACTGTTTTTT. The encoded protein is CASSFGQAREKLFF.

There are many counts of this clonotype. This rearrangement joins TRBV20-1 to TRBJ1-1; maybe TRBD1 (5 bases). The CDR3 length is 15 residues. The germline V gene encodes CDR1 DFQATT and CDR2 SNEGSKA (reference sequence). Trimming took off 0 bases at V and 4 bases at J, with 15 bases between the two ends. This chain's CDR3 is CSARDYRTAATEAFF. The CDR3 coding sequence is TGCAGTGCTAGAGATTACAGGACTGCGGCCACTGAAGCTTTCTTT.